This T cell receptor beta chain stems from a study of cytomegalovirus exposure and HLA in healthy donors. The study's findings and limits: Later work associated 16,951 TCR beta sequences with HLA alleles at 0.05 false discovery rate.

Worth noting for this clone: Its antigen is undetermined.

PCR primers comprised 60 Vbeta and 13 Jbeta primers. Here immunoSEQ multiplex PCR was the method, and the copy in TCRdb shows in-frame clones only, minus some. The table has tens of thousands of clones, 64% seen once. The CDR3 is 16 residues long. Trimming removed 0 bases at V and 9 bases at J, with 18 bases between. Germline V CDR1 and CDR2: SGHNT, YENEEA. This clonotype originated in a human donor in good health. The rearrangement joins TRBV11-3 to TRBJ2-1; possible D gene TRBD2, 5 bases. Sequenced input: PBMCs. The CDR3 sequence: CASSLDSTRSGSEQFF. CDR3 in DNA: TGTGCCAGCAGCTTAGATTCTACCCGGTCGGGGAGTGAGCAGTTCTTC.